This paragraph covers one TCR beta chain sequence. Data came from immunoSEQ multiplex PCR; TCRdb stores just in-frame clones and leaves some out. The table lists about 50,000 clones, over 75% of them singletons. This sample was taken from a study of T cell clonotyping in hematopoietic cell transplantation. For the study at large: Recipient samples before transplant were obtained post-cytoreduction.

The time point is: recipient sample about 28 days before transplant, after cytoreduction. The germline gives CDR1 SGHRS, CDR2 YFSETQ. The CDR3 consists of 16 residues. The ends lost 4 bases at V and 3 bases at J; junction bases unmatched: 8. The chain recombines TRBV5-1 with TRBJ1-1, with 11 bases aligning to TRBD1. The starting material was peripheral blood mononuclear cells, obtained before stem cell transplant. This TCR was recovered from a man between 60 and 70 years old with biphenotypic leukemia. Some clones in this sample may be carry-over from other donors' samples. The CDR3 here is CASSAGTGGGYTEAFF. The CDR3 DNA reads as TGCGCCAGCAGCGCAGGGACAGGGGGAGGATACACTGAAGCTTTCTTT.